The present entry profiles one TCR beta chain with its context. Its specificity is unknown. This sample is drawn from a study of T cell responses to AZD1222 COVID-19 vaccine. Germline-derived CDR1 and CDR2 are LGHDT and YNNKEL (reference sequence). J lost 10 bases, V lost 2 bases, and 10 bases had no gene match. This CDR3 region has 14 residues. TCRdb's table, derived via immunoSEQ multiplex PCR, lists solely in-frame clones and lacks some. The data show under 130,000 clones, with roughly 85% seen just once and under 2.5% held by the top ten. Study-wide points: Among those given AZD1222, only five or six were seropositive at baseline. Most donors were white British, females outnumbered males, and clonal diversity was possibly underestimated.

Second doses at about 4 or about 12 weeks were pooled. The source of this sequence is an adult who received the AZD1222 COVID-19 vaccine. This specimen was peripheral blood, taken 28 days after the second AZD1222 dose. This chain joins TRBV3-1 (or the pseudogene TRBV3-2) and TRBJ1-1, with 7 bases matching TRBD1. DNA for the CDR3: TGTGCCAGCAGCCAACCCCCCCCGGGACAGTCAGCTTTCTTT. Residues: CASSQPPPGQSAFF.